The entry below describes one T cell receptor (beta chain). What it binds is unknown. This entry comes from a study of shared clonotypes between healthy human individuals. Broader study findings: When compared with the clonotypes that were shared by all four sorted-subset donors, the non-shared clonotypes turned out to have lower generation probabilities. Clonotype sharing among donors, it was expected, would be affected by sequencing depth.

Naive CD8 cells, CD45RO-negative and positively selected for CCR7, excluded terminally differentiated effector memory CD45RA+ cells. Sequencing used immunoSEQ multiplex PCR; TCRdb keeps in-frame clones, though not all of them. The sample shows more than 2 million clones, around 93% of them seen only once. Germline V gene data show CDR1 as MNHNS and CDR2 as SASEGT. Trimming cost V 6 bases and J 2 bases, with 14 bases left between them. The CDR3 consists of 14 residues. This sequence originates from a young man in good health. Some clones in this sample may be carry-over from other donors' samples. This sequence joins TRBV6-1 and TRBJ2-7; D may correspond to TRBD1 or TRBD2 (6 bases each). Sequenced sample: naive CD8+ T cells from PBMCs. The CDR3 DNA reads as TGTGCCAGCAGCGGCGGGACATTAGCCTACGAGCAGTACTTC. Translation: CASSGGTLAYEQYF.